Following are 7 T cell receptor beta chains from one sample sequenced in a study of cytomegalovirus exposure and HLA in healthy donors (dated by TCRdb to the late 2010s). Libraries were prepared through the immunoSEQ multiplex PCR assay. The multiplex PCR relied on a mix of 60 forward primers for TCR Vbeta segments and 13 reverse primers for TCR Jbeta segments. Not all clones reach the TCRdb copy of this immuneACCESS table, which keeps in-frame sequences only. Checked studies attribute under half of the gap to unresolved V genes and leave the rest unexplained. This sample is represented by 130,000 or so clones; around four fifths of them were singletons. Less than 2% of the sample goes to the ten largest clones. The sample taken for sequencing was PBMCs. These receptor sequences come from a woman in her 40s in good health and CMV-seronegative.

The CDR3 bases are TGTGCCAGTAGTATCGGCAGGGATGCTGAAAAACTGTTTTTT. Its protein is CASSIGRDAEKLFF. The V call is TRBV19, the J call TRBJ1-4; a possible D gene is TRBD1 (5 bases). The CDR3 runs to 14 residues. Trimming shortened V by 3 bases and J by 7 bases, and 12 bases separated the two germline ends. Germline V gene data show CDR1 as LNHDA and CDR2 as SQIVND (reference sequence). Looking up the rest from reference TRBV19 and TRBJ1-4 gives the full variable domain: DGGITQSPKYLFRKEGQNVTLSCEQNLNHDAMYWYRQDPGQGLRLIYYSQIVNDFQKGDIAEGYSVSREKKESFPLTVTSAQKNPTAFYLCASSIGRDAEKLFFGSGTQLSVL.

The chain carries TRBV28 and TRBJ1-5, with D hard to call. In germline, CDR1 is MDHEN, CDR2 SYDVKM. With 0 bases removed from V and 0 bases from J, the gap between germline ends came to 6 bases. CDR3 length equals 15 residues. CDR3: CASSLWGDSNQPQHF. The DNA for the CDR3 is TGTGCCAGCAGTTTATGGGGAGATAGCAATCAGCCCCAGCATTTT.

This chain links TRBV29-1 with TRBJ1-1; perhaps TRBD1 as D (5 bases). This CDR3 has 14 residues. Germline V gene sequence: CDR1 SQVTM, CDR2 ANQGSEA. Between the trimmed V and J ends, which lost 1 base and 1 base, there was a span of 10 bases. The CDR3, as DNA: TGCAGCGTTGAAGGCAGGGTGAAGAACACTGAAGCTTTCTTT. Residues: CSVEGRVKNTEAFF.

The V gene is TRBV2, the J gene TRBJ2-7, with D perhaps matching TRBD1 (6 bases). V was trimmed by 6 bases and J by 4 bases, leaving 7 bases between them. Germline V gives CDR1 SNHLY, CDR2 FYNNEI. The CDR3 has 11 amino acids. As DNA, the CDR3 is TGTGCCAGCAGGCAGGGGTACGAGCAGTACTTC. Amino acid sequence: CASRQGYEQYF.

This clone was counted only a few times. V gene TRBV6-1 combines with J gene TRBJ1-2; D is possibly TRBD1 (5 bases). Looked up from germline, CDR1 is MNHNS and CDR2 is SASEGT. The CDR3 extends over 13 amino acids. Trimming removed 10 bases from V and 4 bases from J, with 16 bases in between. The CDR3 loop is CATNGGGGYGYTF. In nucleotides, the CDR3 is TGTGCCACCAACGGGGGGGGTGGCTATGGCTACACCTTC.

The chain recombines TRBV2 with TRBJ1-2, with 7 nucleotides matching TRBD1. V lost 2 bases, J lost 8 bases, and 8 bases stayed unmatched. The CDR3 spans 14 residues. Germline lookup yields CDR1 SNHLY and CDR2 FYNNEI. The CDR3 coding sequence is TGTGCCAGCAGTGAAAGGGGGCCCATAGGCGGCTACACCTTC. It codes for CASSERGPIGGYTF. The full variable domain, with the rest looked up from reference TRBV2 and TRBJ1-2, is EPEVTQTPSHQVTQMGQEVILRCVPISNHLYFYWYRQILGQKVEFLVSFYNNEISEKSEIFDDQFSVERPDGSNFTLKIRSTKLEDSAMYFCASSERGPIGGYTFGSGTRLTVV.

A note on this clone: Other DNA sequences of this sample code for an identical CDR3. This chain joins TRBV4-2 and TRBJ1-3; D may be TRBD1 (5 bases). Per the germline V gene, CDR1 is LGHNA and CDR2 is YNFKEQ. Trimming stripped 1 base from V and 0 bases from J, with 10 bases between. CDR3 length: 16 residues. Here the CDR3 DNA reads TGTGCCAGCAGCCAAGGGGGGGACCTCTCTGGAAACACCATATATTTT. Translating gives CASSQGGDLSGNTIYF.